This record looks at one TCR beta chain sequence and its context. In the original processing: Amplification from reference gene primers served as the basis for estimated nucleated cell counts. Measured with immunoSEQ multiplex PCR; TCRdb has only the in-frame clones, and not every one. That table is the source of V, J and clone size, and D and trimming were worked out from the DNA. The repertoire consists of under 20,000 clones, with 90% to 95% occurring once and the leading ten covering 6% to 8%. V dropped 4 bases and J dropped 4; count of bases not matched to a gene: 7. In germline, CDR1 is SGHRS, CDR2 YFSETQ. CDR3 length equals 14 residues. The entry originates in a study of blood T cell repertoires in COVID-19. Overall study context: The analysed material was cDNA or gDNA that came from T cells, B-cell-depleted T cells, or PBMCs.

This TCR came from a human donor in a cohort sampled during active COVID-19. The sequencing sample was made of peripheral blood. The chain is built from TRBV5-1 and TRBJ1-1; 7 bases are shared with TRBD1. The CDR3 nucleotides are TGCGCCAGCAGCCAATTACAGGGGAGCACTGAAGCTTTCTTT. This gives the protein CASSQLQGSTEAFF.